The entry below describes one T cell receptor beta chain. Its antigen is undetermined. This specimen comes from a study of OX40 agonist ivuxolimab in advanced cancers. As for the study in general: The study treated patients with ivuxolimab, an agonistic anti-OX40 (CD134) antibody. Every 2 weeks, ivuxolimab was infused into the patients intravenously at between 0.01 and 10 mg/kg.

TCRdb's copy holds only in-frame clones and misses some; the assay was immunoSEQ multiplex PCR. The table includes approximately 49,000 clones, around 84% detected once. In germline, CDR1 is MNHNS, CDR2 SASEGT. CDR3 length: 16 residues. V was shortened by 0 bases and J by 8 bases, with 16 bases between the two germline ends. Study-wide results and caveats: Some nonresponders also had low normalized T-cell clonal expansion.

The V gene is TRBV6-1, the J gene TRBJ1-4, with D uncertain. The receptor was derived from an adult with an advanced solid tumor such as melanoma, head and neck, liver or kidney cancer. The source was CD4+ or CD8+ T cells sorted from blood, collected in a trial of the OX40 agonist ivuxolimab. As DNA, the CDR3 is TGTGCCAGCAGTGAAGCGCTTCAGGTATTCGGCGAAAAACTGTTTTTT. It encodes CASSEALQVFGEKLFF.